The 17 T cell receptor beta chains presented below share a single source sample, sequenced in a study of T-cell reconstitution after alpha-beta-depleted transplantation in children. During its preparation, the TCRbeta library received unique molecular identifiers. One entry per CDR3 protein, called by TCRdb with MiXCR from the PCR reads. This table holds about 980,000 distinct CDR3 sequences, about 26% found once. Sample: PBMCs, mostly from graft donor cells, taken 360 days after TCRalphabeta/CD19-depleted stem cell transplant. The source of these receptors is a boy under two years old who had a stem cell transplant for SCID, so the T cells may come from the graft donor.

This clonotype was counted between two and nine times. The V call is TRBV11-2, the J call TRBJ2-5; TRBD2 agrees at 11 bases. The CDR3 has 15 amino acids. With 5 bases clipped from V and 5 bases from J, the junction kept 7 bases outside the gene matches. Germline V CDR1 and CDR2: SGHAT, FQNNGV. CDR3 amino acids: CASSLSGGALETQYF. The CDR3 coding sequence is TGTGCCAGCAGCCTTAGCGGGGGGGCCTTGGAGACCCAGTACTTC.

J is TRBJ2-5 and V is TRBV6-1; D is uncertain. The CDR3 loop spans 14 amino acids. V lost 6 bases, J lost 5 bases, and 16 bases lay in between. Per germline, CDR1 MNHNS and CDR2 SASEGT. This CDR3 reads CASSFNGRSETQYF. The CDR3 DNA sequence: TGTGCCAGCAGCTTTAACGGACGGTCTGAGACCCAGTACTTC.

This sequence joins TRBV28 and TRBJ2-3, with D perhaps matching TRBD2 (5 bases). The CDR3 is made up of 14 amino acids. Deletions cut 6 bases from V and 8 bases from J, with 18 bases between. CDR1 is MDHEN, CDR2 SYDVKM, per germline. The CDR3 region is CASRPGLAMGTQYF. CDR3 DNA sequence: TGTGCCAGCAGACCAGGACTGGCTATGGGTACGCAGTATTTT.

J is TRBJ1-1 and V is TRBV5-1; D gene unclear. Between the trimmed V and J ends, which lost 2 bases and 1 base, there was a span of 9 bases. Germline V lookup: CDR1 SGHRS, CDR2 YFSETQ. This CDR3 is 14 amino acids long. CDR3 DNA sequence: TGCGCCAGCAGCTTAGGGTCTACGAACACTGAAGCTTTCTTT. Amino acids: CASSLGSTNTEAFF.

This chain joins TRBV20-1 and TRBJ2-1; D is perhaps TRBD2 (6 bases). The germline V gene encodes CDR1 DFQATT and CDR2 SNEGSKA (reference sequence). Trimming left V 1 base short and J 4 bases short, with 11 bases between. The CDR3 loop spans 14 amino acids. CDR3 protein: CSARVPRGYNEQFF. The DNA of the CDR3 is TGCAGTGCTAGAGTCCCCCGGGGGTACAATGAGCAGTTCTTC.

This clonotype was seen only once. CDR3 in DNA: TGTGCCAGCAGTTTATCCACAGGGGATCAAGGGTACGAGCAGTACTTC. Its protein is CASSLSTGDQGYEQYF. This chain joins TRBV27 and TRBJ2-7, with 7 bases matching TRBD1. Trimming took 0 bases from V and 4 from J; bases not matched to a gene: 9. CDR1 is MNHEY, CDR2 SMNVEV, per germline (reference sequence). The CDR3 extends over 16 amino acids.

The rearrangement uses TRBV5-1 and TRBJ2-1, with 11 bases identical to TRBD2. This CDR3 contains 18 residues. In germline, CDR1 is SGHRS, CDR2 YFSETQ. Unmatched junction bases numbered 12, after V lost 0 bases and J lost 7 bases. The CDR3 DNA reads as TGCGCCAGCAGCTTGGTGGCGACCGGGACTAGCGGAAAGAATGAGCAGTTCTTC. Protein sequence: CASSLVATGTSGKNEQFF.

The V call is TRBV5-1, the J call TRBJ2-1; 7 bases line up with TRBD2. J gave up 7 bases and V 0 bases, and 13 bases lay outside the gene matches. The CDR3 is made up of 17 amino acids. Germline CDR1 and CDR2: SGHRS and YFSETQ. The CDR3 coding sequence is TGCGCCAGCAGCTTGGGATCCTGGGCGGGGGTAAGGAATGAGCAGTTCTTC. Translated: CASSLGSWAGVRNEQFF.

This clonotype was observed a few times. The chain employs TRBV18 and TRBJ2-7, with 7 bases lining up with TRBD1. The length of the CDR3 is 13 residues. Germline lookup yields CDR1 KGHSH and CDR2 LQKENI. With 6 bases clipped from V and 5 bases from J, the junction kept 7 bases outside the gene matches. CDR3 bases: TGTGCCAGCTCGCGACTTCAGGGGGACGAGCAGTACTTC. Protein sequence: CASSRLQGDEQYF.

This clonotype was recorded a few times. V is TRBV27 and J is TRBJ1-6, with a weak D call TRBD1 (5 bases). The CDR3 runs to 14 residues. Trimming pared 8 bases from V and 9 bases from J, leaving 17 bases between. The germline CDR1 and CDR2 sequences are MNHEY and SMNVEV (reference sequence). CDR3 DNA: TGTGCCAGCCGTACGATGGGGGGTCTTTCACCCCTCCACTTT. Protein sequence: CASRTMGGLSPLHF.

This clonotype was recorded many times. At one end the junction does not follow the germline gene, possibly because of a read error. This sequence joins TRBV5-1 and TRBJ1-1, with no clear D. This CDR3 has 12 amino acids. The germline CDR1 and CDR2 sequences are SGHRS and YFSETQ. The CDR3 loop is CASREMNTEAFF. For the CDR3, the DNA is TGTGCCAGCAGAGAAATGAACACTGAAGCTTTCTTT.

The CDR3 spells CSARRTGTGEKLFF. CDR3 coding DNA: TGCAGTGCTAGACGGACCGGGACAGGAGAAAAACTGTTTTTT. J is TRBJ1-4 and V is TRBV20-1; 8 bases are shared with TRBD1. This CDR3 is 14 amino acids long. CDR1 is DFQATT, CDR2 SNEGSKA, per germline (reference sequence). Losses at the gene ends were 2 bases for V and 8 bases for J; bases not matched to a gene: 7.

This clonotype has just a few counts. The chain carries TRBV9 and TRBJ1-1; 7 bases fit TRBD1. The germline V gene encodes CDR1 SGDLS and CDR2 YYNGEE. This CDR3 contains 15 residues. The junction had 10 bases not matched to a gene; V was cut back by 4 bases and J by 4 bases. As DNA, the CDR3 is TGTGCCAGCAGCCCCGGACAGGACGGAGTCACTGAAGCTTTCTTT. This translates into CASSPGQDGVTEAFF.

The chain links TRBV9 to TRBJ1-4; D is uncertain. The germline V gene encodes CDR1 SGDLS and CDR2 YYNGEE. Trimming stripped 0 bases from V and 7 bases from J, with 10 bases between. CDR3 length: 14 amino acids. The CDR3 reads CASSVDGSGEKLFF. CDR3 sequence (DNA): TGTGCCAGCAGCGTAGACGGGTCGGGTGAAAAACTGTTTTTT.

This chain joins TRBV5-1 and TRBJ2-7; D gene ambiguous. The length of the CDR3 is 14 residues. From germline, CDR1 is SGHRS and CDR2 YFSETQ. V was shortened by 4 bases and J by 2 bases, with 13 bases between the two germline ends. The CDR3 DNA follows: TGCGCCAGCAGCCAGACTTGGGGAACCTACGAGCAGTACTTC. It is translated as CASSQTWGTYEQYF.

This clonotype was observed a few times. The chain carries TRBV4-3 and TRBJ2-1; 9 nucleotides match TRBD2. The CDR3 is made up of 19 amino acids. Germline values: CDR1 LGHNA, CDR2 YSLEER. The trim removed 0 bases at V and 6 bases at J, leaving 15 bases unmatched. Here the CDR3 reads CASSQDQVSWAGGVNEQFF. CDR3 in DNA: TGCGCCAGCAGCCAAGATCAAGTATCCTGGGCGGGGGGGGTCAATGAGCAGTTCTTC.

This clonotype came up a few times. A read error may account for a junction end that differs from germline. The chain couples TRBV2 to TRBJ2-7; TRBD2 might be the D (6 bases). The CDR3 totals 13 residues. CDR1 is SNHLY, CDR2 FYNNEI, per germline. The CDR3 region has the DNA TGTGCCAGCCTAGTTAGGGACTCCTCCGAGCAGTACTTC. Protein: CASLVRDSSEQYF.